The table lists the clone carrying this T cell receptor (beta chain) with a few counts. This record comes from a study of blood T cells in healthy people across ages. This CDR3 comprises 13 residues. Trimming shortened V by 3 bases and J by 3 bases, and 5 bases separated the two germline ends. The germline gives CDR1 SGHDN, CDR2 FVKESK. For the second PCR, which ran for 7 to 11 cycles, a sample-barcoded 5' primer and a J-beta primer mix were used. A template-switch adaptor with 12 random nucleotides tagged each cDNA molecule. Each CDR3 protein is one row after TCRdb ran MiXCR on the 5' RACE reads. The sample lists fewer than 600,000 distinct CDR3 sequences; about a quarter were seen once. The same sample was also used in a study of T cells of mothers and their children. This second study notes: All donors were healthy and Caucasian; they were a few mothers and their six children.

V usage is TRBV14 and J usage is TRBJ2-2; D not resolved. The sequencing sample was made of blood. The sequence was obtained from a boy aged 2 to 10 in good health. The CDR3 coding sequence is TGTGCCAGCAGCCAGCCCGACACCGGGGAGCTGTTTTTT. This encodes CASSQPDTGELFF.